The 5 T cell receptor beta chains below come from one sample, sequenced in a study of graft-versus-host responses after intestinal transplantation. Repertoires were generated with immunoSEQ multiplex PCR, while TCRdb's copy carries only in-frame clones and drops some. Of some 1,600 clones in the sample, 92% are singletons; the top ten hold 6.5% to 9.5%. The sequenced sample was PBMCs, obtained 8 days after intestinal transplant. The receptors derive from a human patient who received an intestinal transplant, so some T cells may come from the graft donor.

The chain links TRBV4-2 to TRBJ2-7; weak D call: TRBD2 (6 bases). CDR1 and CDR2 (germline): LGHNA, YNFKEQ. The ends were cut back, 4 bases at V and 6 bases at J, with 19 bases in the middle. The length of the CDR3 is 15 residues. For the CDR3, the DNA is TGTGCCAGCAGCCCCCCGGGACTTCGATCGGGCGAGCAGTACTTC. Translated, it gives CASSPPGLRSGEQYF.

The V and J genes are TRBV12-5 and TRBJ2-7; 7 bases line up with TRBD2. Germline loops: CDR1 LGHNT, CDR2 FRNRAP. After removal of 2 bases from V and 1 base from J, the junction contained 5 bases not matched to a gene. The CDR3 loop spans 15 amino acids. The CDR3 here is CASGLRAGASYEQYF. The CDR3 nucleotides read TGTGCTAGTGGTTTGAGGGCGGGAGCTTCCTACGAGCAGTACTTC.

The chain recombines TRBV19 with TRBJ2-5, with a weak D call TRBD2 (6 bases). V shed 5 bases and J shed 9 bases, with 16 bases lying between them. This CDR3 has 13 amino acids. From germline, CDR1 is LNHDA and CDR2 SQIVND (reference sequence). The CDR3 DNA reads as TGTGCCAGTAGTCCCCGGCCCTGGGGGGCCCAGTACTTC. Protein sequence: CASSPRPWGAQYF.

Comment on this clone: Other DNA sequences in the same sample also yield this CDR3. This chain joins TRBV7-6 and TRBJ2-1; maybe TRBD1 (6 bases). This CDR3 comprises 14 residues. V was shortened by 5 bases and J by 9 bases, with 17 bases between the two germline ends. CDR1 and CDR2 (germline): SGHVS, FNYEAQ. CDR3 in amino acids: CASSLGTSHPEQFF. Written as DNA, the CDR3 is TGTGCCAGCAGCCTCGGGACATCCCACCCTGAGCAGTTCTTC. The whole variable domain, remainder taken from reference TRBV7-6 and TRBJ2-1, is GAGVSQSPRYKVTKRGQDVALRCDPISGHVSLYWYRQALGQGPEFLTYFNYEAQQDKSGLPNDRFSAERPEGSISTLTIQRTEQRDSAMYRCASSLGTSHPEQFFGPGTRLTVL.

CDR3 region: CASSVGTSDYNEQFF. In DNA, the CDR3 is TGTGCCAGCAGTGTTGGGACTAGCGACTACAATGAGCAGTTCTTC. The chain couples TRBV6-1 to TRBJ2-1; 10 bases line up with TRBD2. Germline-derived CDR1 and CDR2 are MNHNS and SASEGT. J was trimmed by 3 bases and V by 4 bases; bases with no gene match: 3. This CDR3 comprises 15 residues.